This T cell receptor beta chain was profiled in a study of blood T cell repertoires in COVID-19. Recovered status applied to Cohort 3 donors who had two consecutive negative PCRs. It also applied to those with clearance or with symptom resolution. This CDR3 is 14 amino acids long. Germline V lookup: CDR1 MDHEN, CDR2 SYDVKM. The V and J ends lost 7 bases and 4 bases respectively, with 16 bases between them. Assay used: immunoSEQ multiplex PCR; TCRdb lists only in-frame clones, some missing. The data show about 380,000 clones, with 88% seen just once and about 1.2% held by the top ten. The sequencing sample was made of PBMCs or T cells enriched from blood (not recorded which). The TCR was taken from a woman under 30 who had recovered from COVID-19. The genes are TRBV28 and TRBJ1-2; D is undetermined. The CDR3 protein is CASTTPPGAYGYTF. Here the CDR3 DNA reads TGTGCCAGCACCACACCCCCGGGAGCCTATGGCTACACCTTC.